This TCR delta chain was recorded in a study of Vδ1+ human thymocytes. Thymocytes were sorted as CD3+ TCRVdelta1+ TCRVdelta2- after alphabeta T cell depletion. The CDR3 length is 19 residues. The ends lost 5 bases at V and 3 bases at J; junction bases unmatched: 17. Germline lookup yields CDR1 TSWWSYY and CDR2 QGS. Study conclusions and caveats: Thymic TRG and TRD repertoires appeared highly polyclonal.

RNA was extracted from the cells and then reverse transcribed. CDR3 amplicons came from multiplex PCR with pooled V-gene forward and constant-region reverse primers. TCRdb reapplied CATT to the multiplex PCR reads. The sample yields fewer than 90,000 delta-chain clones, 30% to 45% seen once. This clone was seen a single time. Its matching antigen is unknown. The sequencing sample was made of Vdelta1+ gamma-delta thymocytes from the thymus. Sample subset: FACS-sorted CD3+ TCRalphabeta- TCRVdelta1+ TCRVdelta2- thymocytes. The receptor's source is a boy under two years old who had congenital heart surgery. The chain couples TRDV1 to TRDJ1, with 11 bases lining up with TRDD3. CDR3 in amino acids: CALGHPSPRLGDNSDKLIF. The CDR3 DNA reads TGTGCTCTTGGGCATCCTTCCCCTCGACTGGGGGATAATTCCGATAAACTCATCTTT.